The 10 T cell receptor beta chains listed next were all sequenced from one sample in a study of T cells expressing NK-cell markers (dated by TCRdb to 2018 to 2020). Library creation used 5' RACE. Sequencer: Illumina HiSeq 2000. One entry per CDR3 protein sequence results from the TCRdb reprocessing of the reads, with DNA left out. Per the sample table, the count is roughly 180,000 distinct CDR3 sequences. Of the sample, 15% to 20% is held by the ten largest clones. The sequenced material came from blood T cells: a sorted CD56 or NKG2C T cell subset, CD4+ or CD8+ T cells, or bulk PBMC T cells (not recorded which). These receptors came from a woman aged 18 to 75 in good health.

The chain is built from TRBV5-1 and TRBJ2-2. The CDR3 has 14 residues. Per germline, CDR1 SGHRS and CDR2 YFSETQ. The CDR3 spells CASSHPFHTGELFF.

The chain employs TRBV7-3 and TRBJ2-3; TCRdb calls TRBD2, which cannot be checked without DNA. From germline, CDR1 is SGHTA and CDR2 FQGTGA. There are 15 residues in the CDR3. This chain's CDR3 is CASSPLAGKTDTQYF. Based on the CDR3 plus reference TRBV7-3 and TRBJ2-3, the full variable domain is GAGVSQTPSNKVTEKGKYVELRCDPISGHTALYWYRQSLGQGPEFLIYFQGTGAADDSGLPNDRFFAVRPEGSVSTLKIQRTERGDSAVYLCASSPLAGKTDTQYFGPGTRLTVL.

V usage is TRBV12-3 or TRBV12-4 and J usage is TRBJ1-2; the TRBD1 assignment by TCRdb is unverifiable without DNA. The length of the CDR3 is 12 residues. CDR3 in amino acids: CASGRGSDGYTF.

This chain links TRBV25-1 with TRBJ2-6; the TCRdb D gene call, TRBD1, has no DNA to confirm it. The CDR3 spans 16 residues. CDR1 MGHDK and CDR2 SYGVNS come from the germline V gene. This CDR3 reads CASTGQGVSGANVLTF.

This chain links TRBV29-1 with TRBJ2-1. CDR3 length: 13 amino acids. The germline V gene encodes CDR1 SQVTM and CDR2 ANQGSEA. CDR3 sequence reads: CSVAADFYNEQFF.

This chain connects TRBV5-1 to TRBJ1-2. This CDR3 region has 12 residues. Germline V gene sequence: CDR1 SGHRS, CDR2 YFSETQ. CDR3 sequence reads: CASSLNYYGYTF.

The rearrangement uses TRBV2 and TRBJ2-5; checking the TCRdb D call of TRBD1 is not possible without DNA. Germline V lookup: CDR1 SNHLY, CDR2 FYNNEI. This CDR3 is built from 15 residues. CDR3: CASGRGNGGQETQYF.

The genes are TRBV3-1 and TRBJ2-7; TCRdb reports TRBD2, a call that lacks DNA to check it against. Germline loops: CDR1 LGHDT, CDR2 YNNKEL (reference sequence). The CDR3 has 15 amino acids. The CDR3 here is CASSQVSGGSYEQYF.

The CDR3 spells CASSLSRDSRYEQYF. J is TRBJ2-7 and V is TRBV7-2; the D call from TCRdb, TRBD1, cannot be confirmed without DNA. The CDR3 is 15 amino acids. CDR1 SGHTA and CDR2 FQGNSA come from the germline V gene.

The CDR3 sequence: CASSTRLAVTYEQYF. The chain links TRBV27 to TRBJ2-7; TCRdb reports TRBD2, a call that lacks DNA to check it against. Germline CDR1 and CDR2: MNHEY and SMNVEV (reference sequence). The CDR3 is made up of 15 amino acids.